Sequencing of this TCR beta chain was carried out in a study of blood T cell repertoires in COVID-19. Overall study context: The samples span acute and convalescent COVID-19 from the United States, Italy and Spain. In each case, the material was cDNA or gDNA derived from T cells, B-cell-depleted T cells, or PBMCs.

In the study's own analysis: Counts of nucleated cells, estimated from reference gene primer amplification, were obtained. The assay was immunoSEQ multiplex PCR, and TCRdb's table has in-frame clones only and misses some. The DNA gave D and trimming, while V, J and clone size come from that table. This table holds 200,000 to 250,000 clones, under 90% found once. Germline CDR1 KGHSH, CDR2 LQKENI. Trimming took 6 bases from V and 1 from J, leaving 9 bases between them. The CDR3 has 13 amino acids. The chain joins TRBV18 to TRBJ1-1; possibly TRBD1 for D (6 bases). The source is a woman of 80 years or more with active or convalescent COVID-19. The sequencing input was peripheral blood. The CDR3 nucleotides are TGTGCCAGCTCCCAGGGGAGGAACACTGAAGCTTTCTTT. Its protein is CASSQGRNTEAFF. Supplemented by reference TRBV18 and TRBJ1-1, the full variable domain reads NAGVMQNPRHLVRRRGQEARLRCSPMKGHSHVYWYRQLPEEGLKFMVYLQKENIIDESGMPKERFSAEFPKEGPSILRIQQVVRGDSAAYFCASSQGRNTEAFFGQGTRLTVV.